This note documents a single T cell receptor beta chain sequence. As yet, its antigen is unknown. This sample is drawn from a study of shared clonotypes between healthy human individuals. The study's findings and limits: Around 5% was the fraction of naive CD4 clonotypes found shared across several donors. Limited genetic and exposure-history diversity came from having few donors. Clonotypes shared by all four donors outscored non-shared clonotypes in generation probability.

The germline V and J ends were trimmed by 2 bases and 2 bases, with 13 bases remaining between them. This CDR3 is 16 amino acids long. CDR1 and CDR2 (germline): MNHEY, SVGAGI. Per the original methods: Quality scores were absent from the junction-only immunoSEQ sequences, so filtering differed. TCRdb keeps only in-frame clones here, not all; method: immunoSEQ multiplex PCR. For V, J and clone size, that table is used; D and trimming come from the DNA. The data show around 2.5 million clones, with approximately 93% seen just once and around 0.4% held by the top ten. The sample comprised naive CD4+ T cells from PBMCs. Subset in this sample: CD45RA+ positively selected. The receptor comes from a man between 18 and 35 years old in good health. Some clones in this sample may be carry-over from other donors' samples. The chain is built from TRBV6-5 and TRBJ1-3; D may be TRBD1 (5 bases). The CDR3 here is CASSYQAGTPGNTIYF. The DNA of the CDR3 is TGTGCCAGCAGTTACCAGGCAGGGACCCCTGGAAACACCATATATTTT.